Each of the 24 T cell receptor beta chains below was sequenced from the same sample in a study of T cell responses to AZD1222 COVID-19 vaccine. The protocol was immunoSEQ multiplex PCR, while the TCRdb copy is restricted to in-frame clones and leaves out a portion. This repertoire shows about 150,000 clones, 90% found once; its top ten account for approximately 1.5%. This specimen was peripheral blood, taken on day 0 of AZD1222 vaccination. The source is an adult in good health.

J is TRBJ1-3 and V is TRBV28, with D possibly TRBD1 on 5 matching bases. CDR3 length: 16 residues. Trimming cost V 5 bases and J 0 bases, with 14 bases left between them. Germline-derived CDR1 and CDR2 are MDHEN and SYDVKM. The CDR3 here is CASSPGQGYSGNTIYF. DNA of the CDR3: TGTGCCAGCAGTCCTGGGCAGGGATACTCTGGAAACACCATATATTTT.

J is TRBJ1-5 and V is TRBV27; no reliable D call. Trimming removed 1 base at V and 7 bases at J, with 11 bases between. CDR3 length: 14 residues. Germline lookup yields CDR1 MNHEY and CDR2 SMNVEV (reference sequence). The CDR3 loop reads CASSLLRAGQPQHF. CDR3 nucleotides: TGTGCCAGCAGTTTATTGAGGGCCGGACAGCCCCAGCATTTT.

This chain uses TRBV6-1 with TRBJ2-2; no definite D call. The ends were cut back, 1 base at V and 2 bases at J, with 8 bases in the middle. In germline, CDR1 is MNHNS, CDR2 SASEGT. The CDR3 runs to 15 residues. In nucleotides, the CDR3 is TGTGCCAGCAGTGAAGAGGCAGCCAACACCGGGGAGCTGTTTTTT. Its protein product is CASSEEAANTGELFF.

The chain is built from TRBV4-1 and TRBJ1-2; tentative D call: TRBD1 (6 bases). Trimming shortened V by 4 bases and J by 6 bases, and 27 bases separated the two germline ends. Germline loops: CDR1 MGHRA, CDR2 YSYEKL. The CDR3 contains 18 residues. CDR3 in DNA: TGCGCCAGCAGCCGGCCCGTTAACGGACCGAACAGGGATAATGGCTACACCTTC. It encodes CASSRPVNGPNRDNGYTF.

The chain combines TRBV27 with TRBJ1-5; a weak D match, TRBD1 (6 bases). The CDR3 loop spans 14 amino acids. The ends were cut back, 2 bases at V and 4 bases at J, with 9 bases in the middle. Germline CDR1 is MNHEY and CDR2 is SMNVEV (reference sequence). CDR3 DNA sequence: TGTGCCAGCAGTTTAGGGAGGGGGAATCAGCCCCAGCATTTT. This gives the protein CASSLGRGNQPQHF.

V is TRBV11-1 and J is TRBJ2-1; D not resolved. CDR1 and CDR2 (germline): SGHAT, FQDESV (reference sequence). This CDR3 region has 16 residues. Trimming took 2 bases from V and 9 from J, leaving 20 bases between them. CDR3: CASSLNLMGSEGEQFF. CDR3 bases: TGTGCCAGCAGCTTAAACCTAATGGGTAGTGAAGGTGAGCAGTTCTTC.

The CDR3 spells CASSLAVGGNTIYF. The CDR3 nucleotides read TGTGCCAGCAGTTTGGCGGTTGGAGGAAACACCATATATTTT. This chain links TRBV28 with TRBJ1-3; D is undetermined. Looked up from germline, CDR1 is MDHEN and CDR2 is SYDVKM. The CDR3 spans 14 residues. V was pared by 3 bases and J by 4 bases, with 10 bases between.

This clone was picked up one time. The chain links TRBV7-9 to TRBJ1-1; tentative D call: TRBD1 (5 bases). V was trimmed by 8 bases and J by 2 bases, leaving 15 bases between them. The CDR3 totals 14 residues. The germline V gene has CDR1 SEHNR and CDR2 FQNEAQ (reference sequence). This CDR3 is CASLRAGSNTEAFF. CDR3 bases: TGTGCCAGCCTCCGGGCAGGGAGTAACACTGAAGCTTTCTTT.

The CDR3 region has the DNA TGTGCCGGCACTGAAGCTTTCTTT. This encodes CAGTEAFF. This sequence joins TRBV28 and TRBJ1-1; no firm D call. This CDR3 comprises 8 residues. The V and J ends lost 11 bases and 4 bases respectively, with 2 bases between them. The germline CDR1 and CDR2 sequences are MDHEN and SYDVKM.

The chain has TRBV5-6 and TRBJ2-1; maybe TRBD2 (7 bases). Germline CDR1 reads SGHDT; CDR2 reads YYEEEE. CDR3 length: 14 amino acids. The V and J ends lost 0 bases and 7 bases respectively, with 11 bases between them. The CDR3 DNA follows: TGTGCCAGCAGCTTGGGGGCGGGGGCTAATGAGCAGTTCTTC. It is translated as CASSLGAGANEQFF.

The V gene is TRBV9, the J gene TRBJ1-1; D remains unclear. CDR1 and CDR2 from the germline V gene are SGDLS and YYNGEE. Deletions cut 4 bases from V and 6 bases from J, with 10 bases between. The CDR3 spans 12 residues. The CDR3 reads CASSPHVAEAFF. The CDR3, as DNA: TGTGCCAGCAGCCCCCACGTAGCTGAAGCTTTCTTT.

The chain links TRBV7-6 to TRBJ2-5; TRBD2 agrees at 9 bases. Germline assignment: CDR1 SGHVS and CDR2 FNYEAQ. V lost 1 base to trimming and J lost 5 bases; unmatched junction nucleotides: 5. CDR3 size: 15 residues. The DNA of the CDR3 is TGTGCCAGCAGCTTAGGGCGGGGGGGCGTGGAGACCCAGTACTTC. This translates into CASSLGRGGVETQYF.

V is TRBV18 and J is TRBJ2-2; either TRBD1 or TRBD2 may supply D (6 bases each). This CDR3 region has 16 residues. Trimming removed 6 bases from V and 5 bases from J, with 19 bases in between. The germline CDR1 and CDR2 sequences are KGHSH and LQKENI. As DNA, the CDR3 is TGTGCCAGCTCCCGGTCTGGGGGCGCGGGAACCGGGGAGCTGTTTTTT. Translated: CASSRSGGAGTGELFF.

The gene calls are TRBV6-4 and TRBJ2-3, with 16 bases identical to TRBD2. The CDR3 runs to 17 residues. Germline-derived CDR1 and CDR2 are MRHNA and SNTAGT. V was pared by 0 bases and J by 4 bases, with 1 base of the junction left unmatched. The CDR3 bases are TGTGCCAGCAGTGACTCCGGGACTAGCGGGGGGGCAGATACGCAGTATTTT. Its protein product is CASSDSGTSGGADTQYF.

This clone was seen a few times. J is TRBJ1-5 and V is TRBV2; D gene uncertain. CDR1 and CDR2 (germline): SNHLY, FYNNEI. CDR3 length: 15 residues. Deletions cut 6 bases from V and 4 bases from J, with 16 bases between. CDR3 protein: CASSPNSGNNQPQHF. The CDR3, as DNA: TGTGCCAGCAGCCCTAACAGTGGGAATAATCAGCCCCAGCATTTT.

The gene calls are TRBV20-1 and TRBJ2-1, with a possible D match to TRBD2 (6 bases). This CDR3 contains 17 residues. Between the trimmed V and J ends, which lost 3 bases and 5 bases, there was a span of 23 bases. Per the germline V gene, CDR1 is DFQATT and CDR2 is SNEGSKA (reference sequence). The CDR3 sequence is CSASNVGGLGGDNEQFF. CDR3 in DNA: TGCAGTGCTAGTAACGTTGGGGGACTCGGAGGGGACAATGAGCAGTTCTTC.

J is TRBJ1-1 and V is TRBV18; D is undetermined. This CDR3 is built from 12 residues. Germline loops: CDR1 KGHSH, CDR2 LQKENI. The V end was cut by 3 bases, the J end by 4 bases, with 6 bases between. The CDR3 region is CASSPRPTEAFF. The CDR3 DNA follows: TGTGCCAGCTCACCTCGCCCCACTGAAGCTTTCTTT. Full variable domain (outside the CDR3, taken from reference TRBV18 and TRBJ1-1): NAGVMQNPRHLVRRRGQEARLRCSPMKGHSHVYWYRQLPEEGLKFMVYLQKENIIDESGMPKERFSAEFPKEGPSILRIQQVVRGDSAAYFCASSPRPTEAFFGQGTRLTVV.

The V and J genes are TRBV4-1 and TRBJ1-1; a weak D match, TRBD1 (5 bases). The germline CDR1 and CDR2 sequences are MGHRA and YSYEKL. V dropped 1 base and J dropped 3 bases, with 15 bases sitting between them. The CDR3 sequence is 16 residues long. The CDR3 DNA is TGCGCCAGCAGCCAAGCACGACCCGACAGTCACACTGAAGCTTTCTTT. Amino acids: CASSQARPDSHTEAFF.

V usage is TRBV5-5 and J usage is TRBJ2-7, with no clear D. The V end was cut by 0 bases, the J end by 1 base, with 8 bases between. CDR1 is SGHKS, CDR2 YYEKEE, per germline (reference sequence). CDR3 length equals 14 residues. The CDR3 reads CASSLAVGSYEQYF. The DNA of the CDR3 is TGTGCCAGCAGCTTGGCCGTTGGGTCCTACGAGCAGTACTTC.

CDR3 sequence: CASSSRVYNEQFF. CDR3 nucleotide sequence: TGTGCCAGCAGCTCCAGGGTCTACAATGAGCAGTTCTTC. The chain employs TRBV7-3 and TRBJ2-1, with a possible D match to TRBD1 (5 bases). Germline V gene sequence: CDR1 SGHTA, CDR2 FQGTGA. The CDR3 runs to 13 residues. Trimming removed 4 bases at V and 3 bases at J, with 7 bases between. Based on the CDR3 plus reference TRBV7-3 and TRBJ2-1, the full variable domain is GAGVSQTPSNKVTEKGKYVELRCDPISGHTALYWYRQSLGQGPEFLIYFQGTGAADDSGLPNDRFFAVRPEGSVSTLKIQRTERGDSAVYLCASSSRVYNEQFFGPGTRLTVL.

This rearrangement joins TRBV28 to TRBJ1-1; D not certain. CDR3 length: 15 amino acids. The V end was cut by 1 base, the J end by 6 bases, with 15 bases between. CDR1 is MDHEN and CDR2 is SYDVKM in the germline V gene. CDR3 DNA sequence: TGTGCCAGCAGTTTATCTGCGGATGTCTCGGCTGAAGCTTTCTTT. Translated, it gives CASSLSADVSAEAFF.

The genes are TRBV12-3 or TRBV12-4 and TRBJ2-3; D unclear. The CDR3 has 13 residues. With 1 base removed from V and 2 bases from J, the gap between germline ends came to 4 bases. CDR3 DNA: TGTGCCAGCAGTTTAGGCCACACAGATACGCAGTATTTT. Residues: CASSLGHTDTQYF.

This clone has just one count. The V and J genes are TRBV7-8 and TRBJ2-1; 7 bases line up with TRBD2. Looked up from germline, CDR1 is SGHVS and CDR2 is FQNEAQ. This CDR3 contains 15 residues. Trimming removed 5 bases from V and 3 bases from J; junction bases left unmatched: 7. CDR3 sequence (DNA): TGTGCCAGCAGCACTCCGGGAGGAGACTACAATGAGCAGTTCTTC. Its translation is CASSTPGGDYNEQFF.

The V and J genes are TRBV7-2 and TRBJ1-3; tentative D call: TRBD1 (5 bases). Per the germline V gene, CDR1 is SGHTA and CDR2 is FQGNSA. V was clipped by 5 bases and J by 4 bases, with 18 bases between them. This CDR3 comprises 16 residues. CDR3 nucleotide sequence: TGTGCCAGCAGCCCGGGGGATCTAGGGGTCGGAAACACCATATATTTT. Its translation: CASSPGDLGVGNTIYF.